This is a list of T cell receptor beta chains from one sample in a study of blood T cell repertoires in COVID-19. TCRdb's table, derived via immunoSEQ multiplex PCR, lists solely in-frame clones and lacks some. The table includes approximately 100,000 clones, 75% to 90% detected once. The sample consisted of peripheral blood. All receptors come from a woman aged 80 or older with acute or convalescent COVID-19. CDR3s include the opening cysteine and the closing phenylalanine or tryptophan. The D gene is left open where the match is weak. Clone size is not always given. Where it is, it says once, few, many or a class for expanded clones.

j_gene	abundance	v_gene	d_gene	CDR3nt	CDR3aa
TRBJ2-7	-	TRBV7-6	-	TGTGCCAGCAGCAAGACAAGCTCCTACGAGCAGTACTTC	CASSKTSSYEQYF
TRBJ1-1	once	TRBV29-1	-	TGCAGCGTTGAACAGGGAGGTACTGAAGCTTTCTTT	CSVEQGGTEAFF
TRBJ1-4	-	TRBV6-2/TRBV6-3	-	TGTGCCAGCAGTTACTCGAGAGGGCACGGTGAAAAACTGTTTTTT	CASSYSRGHGEKLFF
TRBJ1-6	-	TRBV6-6	-	TGTGCCAGCAGTTACGACAGGAGCTCCTATAATTCACCCCTCCACTTT	CASSYDRSSYNSPLHF
TRBJ1-4	once	TRBV7-9	TRBD1	TGTGCCAGCAGCCCGGGTGTGGGGACAGCTAATGAAAAACTGTTTTTT	CASSPGVGTANEKLFF
TRBJ1-2	-	TRBV24-1	TRBD1	TGTGCCACCAGTGATTTGGGTCCACAGGGGAACTATGGCTACACCTTC	CATSDLGPQGNYGYTF
TRBJ2-1	few	TRBV7-2	-	TGTGCCAGCAGCTACCGGACTGTAGCCCCTTACAATGAGCAGTTCTTC	CASSYRTVAPYNEQFF
TRBJ1-1	-	TRBV5-1	-	TGCGCCAGCAGCTTAGGCAGAGGTAAATCTGAAGCTTTCTTT	CASSLGRGKSEAFF
TRBJ1-3	-	TRBV7-9	-	TGTGCCAGCAGCTCTTATACAGCCTCTGGAAACACCATATATTTT	CASSSYTASGNTIYF
TRBJ1-4	-	TRBV4-3	-	TGCGCCAGCAGCCACCGACAGTTCCCAGAAAAACTGTTTTTT	CASSHRQFPEKLFF
TRBJ2-7	-	TRBV9	TRBD1	TGTGCCAGCAGCCTCCGGGACAGAGACTACGAGCAGTACTTC	CASSLRDRDYEQYF
TRBJ2-7	-	TRBV15	TRBD1	TGTGCCACCAGCAGGGGAGACAGGGCGTACGAGCAGTACTTC	CATSRGDRAYEQYF
TRBJ2-7	-	TRBV7-8	TRBD2	TGTGCCAGCAGCCGAGGACTAGCGGTTTACGAGCAGTACTTC	CASSRGLAVYEQYF
TRBJ2-7	-	TRBV11-2	TRBD2	TGTGCCAGCAGCTTGGGACTAGCGGGGGTCTCCTACGAGCAGTACTTC	CASSLGLAGVSYEQYF
TRBJ2-6	once	TRBV3-1/TRBV3-2	-	TGTGCCAGCAGCCCACATACTAGCTCTGGGGCCAACGTCCTGACTTTC	CASSPHTSSGANVLTF
TRBJ1-6	-	TRBV12-3/TRBV12-4	-	TGTGCCACCAAAGCCAGGGGTAATTCACCCCTCCACTTT	CATKARGNSPLHF
TRBJ2-5	-	TRBV11-2	-	TGTGCCAGCAGCAGAAGTGGTAGCCGGACACGGGAGACCCAGTACTTC	CASSRSGSRTRETQYF
TRBJ1-1	once	TRBV3-1/TRBV3-2	-	TGTGCCAGCAGCCATGAGCGGGGGCGCAGAGCTTTCTTT	CASSHERGRRAFF
TRBJ2-3	-	TRBV5-4	TRBD2	TGTGCCAGCAGCTCCGGGACTAGCGGAGGCACAGATACGCAGTATTTT	CASSSGTSGGTDTQYF
TRBJ1-1	-	TRBV4-1	TRBD1	TGCGCCAGCAGCCCTACAGGGGGCGCATGGAACACTGAAGCTTTCTTT	CASSPTGGAWNTEAFF
TRBJ1-2	-	TRBV2	-	TGTGCCAGCAGTATAACAGGGTATGGCTACACCTTC	CASSITGYGYTF
TRBJ2-1	-	TRBV18	TRBD2	TGTGCCAGCTCACCCCCTAGGACTAGCGGGATCTACAATGAGCAGTTCTTC	CASSPPRTSGIYNEQFF